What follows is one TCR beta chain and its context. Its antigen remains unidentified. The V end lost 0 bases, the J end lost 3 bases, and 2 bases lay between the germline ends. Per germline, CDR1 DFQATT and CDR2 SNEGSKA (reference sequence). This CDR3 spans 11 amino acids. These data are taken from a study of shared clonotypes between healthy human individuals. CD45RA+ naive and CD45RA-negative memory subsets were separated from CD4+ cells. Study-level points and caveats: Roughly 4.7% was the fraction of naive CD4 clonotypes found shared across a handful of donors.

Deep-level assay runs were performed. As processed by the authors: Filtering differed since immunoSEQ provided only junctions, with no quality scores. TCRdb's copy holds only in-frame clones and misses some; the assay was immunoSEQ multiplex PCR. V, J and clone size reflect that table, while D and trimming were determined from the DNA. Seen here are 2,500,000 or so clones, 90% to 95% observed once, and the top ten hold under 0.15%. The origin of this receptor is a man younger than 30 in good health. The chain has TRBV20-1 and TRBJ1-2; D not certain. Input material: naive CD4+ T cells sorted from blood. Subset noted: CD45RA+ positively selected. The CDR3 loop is CSAREDYGYTF. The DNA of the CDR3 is TGCAGTGCTAGAGAAGACTATGGCTACACCTTC.